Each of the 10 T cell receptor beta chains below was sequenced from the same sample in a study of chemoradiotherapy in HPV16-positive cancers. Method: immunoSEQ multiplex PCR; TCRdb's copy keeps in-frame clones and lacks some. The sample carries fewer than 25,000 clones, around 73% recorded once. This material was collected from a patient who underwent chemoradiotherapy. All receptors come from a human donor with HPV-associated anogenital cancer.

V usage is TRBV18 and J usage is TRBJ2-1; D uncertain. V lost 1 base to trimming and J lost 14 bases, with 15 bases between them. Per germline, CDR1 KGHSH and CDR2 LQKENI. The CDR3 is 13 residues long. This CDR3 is CASSPQDPPEKFF. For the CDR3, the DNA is TGTGCCAGCTCACCACAGGACCCCCCCGAGAAGTTCTTC.

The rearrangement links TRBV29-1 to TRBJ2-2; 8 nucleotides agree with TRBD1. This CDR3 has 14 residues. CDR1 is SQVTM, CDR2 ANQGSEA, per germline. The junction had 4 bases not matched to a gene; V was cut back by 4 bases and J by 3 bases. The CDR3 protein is CSVGSDRDTGELFF. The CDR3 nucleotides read TGCAGCGTTGGGTCGGACAGGGACACCGGGGAGCTGTTTTTT.

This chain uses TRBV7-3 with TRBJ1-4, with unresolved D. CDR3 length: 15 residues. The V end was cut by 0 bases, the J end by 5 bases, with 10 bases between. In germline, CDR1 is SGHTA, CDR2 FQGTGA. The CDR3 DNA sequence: TGTGCCAGCAGCTTAACGGGTCAGAAGAATGAAAAACTGTTTTTT. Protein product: CASSLTGQKNEKLFF.

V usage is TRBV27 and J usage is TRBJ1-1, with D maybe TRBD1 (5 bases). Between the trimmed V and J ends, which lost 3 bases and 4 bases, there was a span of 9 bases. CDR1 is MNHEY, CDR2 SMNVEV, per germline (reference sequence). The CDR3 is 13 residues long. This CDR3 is CASSLGGGTEAFF. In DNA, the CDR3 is TGTGCCAGCAGTTTGGGGGGGGGCACTGAAGCTTTCTTT.

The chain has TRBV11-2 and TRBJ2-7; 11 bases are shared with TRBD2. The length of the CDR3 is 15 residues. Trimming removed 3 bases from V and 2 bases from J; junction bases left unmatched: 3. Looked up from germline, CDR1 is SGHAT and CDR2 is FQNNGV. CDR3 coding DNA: TGTGCCAGCAGCTTCCCGGGACTAGCGGCCTACGAGCAGTACTTC. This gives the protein CASSFPGLAAYEQYF.

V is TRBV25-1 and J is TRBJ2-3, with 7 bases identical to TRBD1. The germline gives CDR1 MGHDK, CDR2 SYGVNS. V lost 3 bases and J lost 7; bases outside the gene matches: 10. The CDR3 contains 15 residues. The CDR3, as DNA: TGTGCCAGCAGTGATGACAGGGAGATGAGAAATACGCAGTATTTT. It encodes CASSDDREMRNTQYF. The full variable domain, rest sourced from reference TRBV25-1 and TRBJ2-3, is EADIYQTPRYLVIGTGKKITLECSQTMGHDKMYWYQQDPGMELHLIHYSYGVNSTEKGDLSSESTVSRIRTEHFPLTLESARPSHTSQYLCASSDDREMRNTQYFGPGTRLTVL.

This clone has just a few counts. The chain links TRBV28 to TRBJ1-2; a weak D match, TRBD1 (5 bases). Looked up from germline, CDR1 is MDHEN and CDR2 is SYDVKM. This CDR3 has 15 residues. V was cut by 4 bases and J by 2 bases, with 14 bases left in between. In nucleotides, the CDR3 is TGTGCCAGCAGTTCCATCGATCAGGGAAACTATGGCTACACCTTC. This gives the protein CASSSIDQGNYGYTF.

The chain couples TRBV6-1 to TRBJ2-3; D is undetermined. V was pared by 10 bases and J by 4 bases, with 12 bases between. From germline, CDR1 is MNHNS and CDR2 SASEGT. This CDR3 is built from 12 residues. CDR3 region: CATLPVADTQYF. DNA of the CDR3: TGTGCCACCCTCCCGGTCGCAGATACGCAGTATTTT.

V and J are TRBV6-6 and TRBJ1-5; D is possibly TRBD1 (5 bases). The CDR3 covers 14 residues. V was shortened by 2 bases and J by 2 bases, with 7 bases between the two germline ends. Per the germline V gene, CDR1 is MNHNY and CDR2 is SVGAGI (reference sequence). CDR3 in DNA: TGTGCCAGCAGTTACCGGGGGGGCAATCAGCCCCAGCATTTT. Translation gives CASSYRGGNQPQHF.

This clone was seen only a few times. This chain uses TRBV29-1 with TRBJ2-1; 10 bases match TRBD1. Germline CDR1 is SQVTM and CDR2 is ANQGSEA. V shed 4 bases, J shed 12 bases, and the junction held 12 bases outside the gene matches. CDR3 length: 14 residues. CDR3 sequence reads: CSVGLGQGTLRQFF. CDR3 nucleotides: TGCAGCGTTGGGTTGGGACAGGGGACCCTTCGGCAGTTCTTC.